The next 8 T cell receptor beta chains were all read from a single sample in a study of human T cells and chemical hapten exposure. One entry per CDR3 protein results from TCRdb running MiXCR on the RACE reads. The data show just over 80,000 distinct CDR3 sequences, with about 10% seen just once and around 4.2% held by the top ten. Documented time point: patch test 1, 2 weeks after DPC sensitization. Indicated treatment: therapeutic diphenylcyclopropenone sensitization with weekly scalp DPC. Material: whole blood, obtained in connection with sensitization to the hapten diphenylcyclopropenone (DPC). The receptor set was obtained from a woman between 50 and 59 years old with alopecia areata. Some clones in this sample may be carry-over from other donors' samples.

This clonotype was detected ten times or more. V gene TRBV28 combines with J gene TRBJ2-1; TRBD2 agrees at 7 bases. CDR3 size: 17 residues. Germline CDR1 MDHEN, CDR2 SYDVKM. V was pared by 5 bases and J by 4 bases, with 14 bases of the junction left unmatched. CDR3 protein: CASSQTTGTMNYNEQFF. The CDR3, as DNA: TGTGCCAGCAGTCAAACCACCGGGACTATGAATTACAATGAGCAGTTCTTC.

This clonotype was detected many times. V usage is TRBV4-2 and J usage is TRBJ1-2; no definite D call. The CDR3 has 16 amino acids. Deletions cut 0 bases from V and 4 bases from J, with 15 bases between. Germline CDR1 is LGHNA and CDR2 is YNFKEQ. CDR3 loop: CASSQDLPRRGYGYTF. The CDR3 DNA sequence: TGTGCCAGCAGCCAAGACCTACCCCGACGGGGCTATGGCTACACCTTC.

This clonotype was found a few times. V is TRBV21-1 and J is TRBJ1-5. TRBV21-1 is annotated as a pseudogene. This CDR3 comprises 22 residues. The CDR3 loop is CASSKEKERSLDEPYSNQPQHF. CDR3 bases: TGTGCCAGCAGCAAAGAGAAAGAGCGCAGTTTGGACGAACCTTATAGCAATCAGCCCCAGCATTTT.

The chain joins TRBV24-1 to TRBJ2-3; D might be TRBD1 (7 bases). The V gene's germline CDR1 is KGHDR and CDR2 SFDVKD. The CDR3 runs 15 residues. Trimming left V 3 bases short and J 11 bases short, with 20 bases between. The CDR3: CATSDGRQGLYGQYF. CDR3 in DNA: TGTGCCACCAGTGATGGGAGACAGGGACTTTATGGGCAGTATTTT.

This sequence joins TRBV28 and TRBJ2-5; 8 bases are shared with TRBD2. V shed 5 bases, J shed 3 bases, and the junction held 11 bases outside the gene matches. Germline CDR1 is MDHEN and CDR2 is SYDVKM. This CDR3 contains 16 residues. This chain's CDR3 is CASSPHLVAGKETQYF. The CDR3 region has the DNA TGTGCCAGCAGTCCCCACTTGGTAGCGGGAAAAGAGACCCAGTACTTC.

This clonotype was found many times. The rearrangement joins TRBV7-9 to TRBJ2-5, with a possible D match to TRBD2 (5 bases). The CDR3 is made up of 15 amino acids. Per germline, CDR1 SEHNR and CDR2 FQNEAQ (reference sequence). Deletions cut 5 bases from V and 1 base from J, with 14 bases between. The CDR3 DNA is TGTGCCAGCAGCCCCGAAGTTCGGGGCCAAGAGACCCAGTACTTC. This codes for CASSPEVRGQETQYF.

The chain links TRBV9 to TRBJ2-5; TRBD2 matches at 8 bases. Germline V lookup: CDR1 SGDLS, CDR2 YYNGEE. This CDR3 is built from 15 residues. Germline trimming cut 4 bases from V and 4 bases from J; bases unmatched to any gene: 9. CDR3 sequence reads: CASSRPGRDRETQYF. The CDR3 DNA follows: TGTGCCAGCAGCAGACCCGGGAGGGATCGAGAGACCCAGTACTTC.

This clonotype was detected many times. This chain connects TRBV28 to TRBJ2-1, with 11 nucleotides matching TRBD2. CDR1 is MDHEN, CDR2 SYDVKM, per germline. CDR3 length: 15 amino acids. V shed 2 bases, J shed 14 bases, and the junction held 11 bases outside the gene matches. CDR3 DNA sequence: TGTGCCAGCAGTTTAGGTACTAGCGGGAGCCCCCGGGAGTTCTTC. It codes for CASSLGTSGSPREFF.